The 25 T cell receptor beta chains below were found in one sample sequenced in a study of radiotherapy plus CTLA-4 blockade in lung cancer. Sequenced by immunoSEQ multiplex PCR; TCRdb stores in-frame clones only, minus some. The table shows tens of thousands of clones, with 79% occurring only once. The sequencing used peripheral blood, collected from a patient treated with radiotherapy plus ipilimumab. The receptors derive from a human donor with non-small cell lung cancer who had a complete response to radiotherapy plus ipilimumab.

CDR3 residues: CASSQDFQGKYNEQFF. CDR3 DNA sequence: TGCGCCAGCAGCCAAGATTTCCAGGGGAAATACAATGAGCAGTTCTTC. J is TRBJ2-1 and V is TRBV4-3, with a weak D call TRBD1 (6 bases). CDR1 and CDR2 from the germline V gene are LGHNA and YSLEER. Trimming stripped 0 bases from V and 4 bases from J, with 13 bases between. The length of the CDR3 is 16 residues.

This CDR3 reads CAWSEENNSPLHF. Here the CDR3 DNA reads TGTGCCTGGAGTGAGGAGAATAATTCACCCCTCCACTTT. The chain has TRBV30 and TRBJ1-6; D is undetermined. The V gene lost 1 base and the J gene lost 5 bases, with 6 bases spanning the gap. Per the germline V gene, CDR1 is GTSNPN and CDR2 is SVGIG (reference sequence). CDR3 length: 13 amino acids.

V usage is TRBV5-5 and J usage is TRBJ2-7; 9 bases agree with TRBD2. Unmatched junction bases numbered 7, after V lost 1 base and J lost 2 bases. Germline loops: CDR1 SGHKS, CDR2 YYEKEE (reference sequence). The CDR3 contains 16 residues. The CDR3 is CASSLKGIAGAYEQYV. The DNA for the CDR3 is TGTGCCAGCAGCTTGAAGGGGATAGCGGGGGCCTACGAGCAGTACGTC.

This chain uses TRBV15 with TRBJ2-3; possible D gene TRBD2, 6 bases. The length of the CDR3 is 19 residues. Germline V gene lookup returns CDR1 LNHNV and CDR2 YYDKDF (reference sequence). V was pared by 0 bases and J by 9 bases, with 28 bases between. The CDR3, as DNA: TGTGCCACCAGCAGAGATCTAGAGAGTGGCCGGGGGAGAAGGGAGACGCAGTATTTT. Translation: CATSRDLESGRGRRETQYF.

This chain joins TRBV6-5 and TRBJ2-2; 7 bases line up with TRBD2. The germline V gene encodes CDR1 MNHEY and CDR2 SVGAGI. This CDR3 region has 15 residues. Germline trimming cut 6 bases from V and 7 bases from J; bases unmatched to any gene: 11. The CDR3 here is CASSYSPGRGGELFF. The DNA of the CDR3 is TGTGCCAGCAGCTACAGTCCAGGGAGGGGCGGGGAGCTGTTTTTT.

The J gene is TRBJ2-2, the V gene TRBV7-2; 10 bases map to TRBD1. The V gene end was trimmed by 2 bases and the J gene end by 6 bases; junction bases not matched to a gene: 3. This CDR3 is built from 15 residues. Germline assignment: CDR1 SGHTA and CDR2 FQGNSA. The CDR3 reads CASSLSGTGAGELFF. The CDR3 nucleotides are TGTGCCAGCAGCTTAAGCGGGACAGGGGCCGGGGAGCTGTTTTTT.

This chain joins TRBV5-4 and TRBJ2-5; TRBD1 agrees at 9 bases. Germline trimming cut 3 bases from V and 0 bases from J; bases unmatched to any gene: 3. The length of the CDR3 is 15 residues. Germline CDR1 is SGHNT and CDR2 is YYREEE (reference sequence). Here the CDR3 reads CASSSGTGYQETQYF. For the CDR3, the DNA is TGTGCCAGCAGCTCGGGGACAGGGTACCAAGAGACCCAGTACTTC.

The chain employs TRBV7-8 and TRBJ2-1; TRBD2 agrees at 7 bases. The CDR3 runs 16 residues. The junction had 5 bases not matched to a gene; V was cut back by 0 bases and J by 3 bases. The germline V gene encodes CDR1 SGHVS and CDR2 FQNEAQ. This chain's CDR3 is CASSLAKSSGYNEQFF. CDR3 bases: TGTGCCAGCAGCTTAGCGAAGTCTAGCGGCTACAATGAGCAGTTCTTC.

V and J are TRBV9 and TRBJ2-7; unclear D gene. The V end was cut by 7 bases, the J end by 3 bases, with 2 bases between. The CDR3 is 9 amino acids. CDR1 is SGDLS and CDR2 is YYNGEE in the germline V gene. CDR3 in amino acids: CASVYEQYV. DNA of the CDR3: TGTGCCAGCGTCTACGAGCAGTACGTC.

The chain has TRBV10-1 and TRBJ2-3, with 8 bases lining up with TRBD2. V was pared by 0 bases and J by 5 bases, with 7 bases of the junction left unmatched. The V gene's germline CDR1 is WNHNN and CDR2 SYGVQD (reference sequence). The CDR3 extends over 16 amino acids. The CDR3 reads CASSESKRGKIDTQYF. The CDR3 DNA reads TGCGCCAGCAGTGAGTCGAAGCGGGGGAAAATAGATACGCAGTATTTT.

This chain connects TRBV5-5 to TRBJ1-2, with a tentative D call TRBD1 (6 bases). V was pared by 1 base and J by 3 bases, with 13 bases between. This CDR3 has 15 residues. In germline, CDR1 is SGHKS, CDR2 YYEKEE (reference sequence). The CDR3 spells CASSLYEGDDYGYTF. The CDR3 bases are TGTGCCAGCAGCTTGTATGAGGGGGACGACTATGGCTACACCTTC. The full variable domain, completed using reference TRBV5-5 and TRBJ1-2, is DAGVTQSPTHLIKTRGQQVTLRCSPISGHKSVSWYQQVLGQGPQFIFQYYEKEERGRGNFPDRFSARQFPNYSSELNVNALLLGDSALYLCASSLYEGDDYGYTFGSGTRLTVV.

The chain carries TRBV28 and TRBJ2-5, with 7 bases that match TRBD1. This CDR3 is 16 amino acids long. Germline values: CDR1 MDHEN, CDR2 SYDVKM. Unmatched junction bases numbered 15, after V lost 5 bases and J lost 6 bases. DNA for the CDR3: TGTGCCAGCAGTGGGATTGGGACAGCTAGCCTACAGACCCAGTACTTC. Its translation: CASSGIGTASLQTQYF.

The count of this clone is one. The rearrangement uses TRBV5-1 and TRBJ2-1, with 15 positions matching TRBD2. After removal of 7 bases from V and 7 bases from J, the junction contained 12 bases not matched to a gene. CDR1 and CDR2 from the germline V gene are SGHRS and YFSETQ. The CDR3 is 17 residues long. The CDR3 spells CASVSLPGLAGGNEQFF. The CDR3 coding sequence is TGCGCCAGCGTTTCCCTACCGGGACTAGCGGGAGGAAATGAGCAGTTCTTC.

The rearrangement joins TRBV7-2 to TRBJ1-1; a weak D match, TRBD1 (6 bases). Germline V gene data show CDR1 as SGHTA and CDR2 as FQGNSA. The CDR3 has 14 residues. V gave up 5 bases and J gave up 7 bases, with 17 bases separating them. The CDR3 loop reads CASSLGQSSLEAFF. For the CDR3, the DNA is TGTGCCAGCAGCCTCGGACAGTCGTCTCTTGAAGCTTTCTTT. Full variable domain (outside the CDR3, taken from reference TRBV7-2 and TRBJ1-1): GAGVSQSPSNKVTEKGKDVELRCDPISGHTALYWYRQSLGQGLEFLIYFQGNSAPDKSGLPSDRFSAERTGGSVSTLTIQRTQQEDSAVYLCASSLGQSSLEAFFGQGTRLTVV.

This rearrangement joins TRBV5-1 to TRBJ1-1; 10 positions match TRBD1. Germline values: CDR1 SGHRS, CDR2 YFSETQ. V shed 2 bases and J 5 bases; nucleotides not matched to a gene: 3. The CDR3 totals 14 residues. CDR3: CASSLPDRGTEAFF. As DNA, the CDR3 is TGCGCCAGCAGCTTACCGGACAGGGGGACTGAAGCTTTCTTT.

The chain recombines TRBV18 with TRBJ2-7; perhaps TRBD2 as D (5 bases). This CDR3 has 12 amino acids. V was pared by 6 bases and J by 7 bases, with 13 bases between. From germline, CDR1 is KGHSH and CDR2 LQKENI. The CDR3 loop is CASSTSRGEQYV. CDR3 DNA: TGTGCCAGCTCCACCAGCAGAGGGGAGCAGTACGTC.

This clone was counted between two and nine times. This chain joins TRBV25-1 and TRBJ2-5, with D possibly TRBD2 on 7 matching bases. Per the germline V gene, CDR1 is MGHDK and CDR2 is SYGVNS. CDR3 length: 16 residues. Trimming stripped 3 bases from V and 5 bases from J, with 19 bases between. DNA of the CDR3: TGTGCCAGCAGTGACGGGGGGAGGGGGGCTTGGGAGACCCAGTACTTC. Its protein is CASSDGGRGAWETQYF.

This chain connects TRBV21-1 to TRBJ2-3; no DNA check was done on the table's D call, TRBD2. TRBV21-1 is a documented pseudogene. The CDR3 consists of 15 residues. The CDR3 spells CASSKTSVRTDTQYF. The CDR3 bases are TGTGCCAGCAGCAAAACTAGCGTTAGGACAGATACGCAGTATTTT.

This chain joins TRBV29-1 and TRBJ1-5, with a possible D match to TRBD1 (6 bases). Germline V gene data show CDR1 as SQVTM and CDR2 as ANQGSEA. V was pared by 6 bases and J by 7 bases, with 16 bases between. This CDR3 has 13 residues. CDR3 DNA sequence: TGCAGCGTCCGAACGGACAGTGAGCAGCCCCAGCATTTT. Its protein product is CSVRTDSEQPQHF. The whole variable domain, remainder taken from reference TRBV29-1 and TRBJ1-5, is SAVISQKPSRDICQRGTSLTIQCQVDSQVTMMFWYRQQPGQSLTLIATANQGSEATYESGFVIDKFPISRPNLTFSTLTVSNMSPEDSSIYLCSVRTDSEQPQHFGDGTRLSIL.

The J gene is TRBJ2-7, the V gene TRBV27; D remains ambiguous. V lost 0 bases and J 5 bases, leaving 11 bases between the germline ends. CDR1 MNHEY and CDR2 SMNVEV come from the germline V gene (reference sequence). The CDR3 contains 14 residues. CDR3 protein: CASSLSSASNEQYF. The CDR3 DNA reads TGTGCCAGCAGTTTATCCTCAGCGTCTAACGAGCAGTACTTC.

The V and J genes are TRBV5-1 and TRBJ1-6, with D perhaps matching TRBD1 (5 bases). V lost 0 bases and J lost 7, with 8 bases in between. CDR3 length: 14 amino acids. Germline CDR1 reads SGHRS; CDR2 reads YFSETQ. CDR3 in amino acids: CASSLAKGNSPLHF. DNA for the CDR3: TGCGCCAGCAGCTTGGCGAAGGGGAATTCACCCCTCCACTTT.

Comments on this clone: Sequence at one end of the junction differs from germline and may be a read error. V gene TRBV7-7 combines with J gene TRBJ2-1, with D possibly being TRBD1 (5 bases). In germline, CDR1 is SSHAT, CDR2 FNYEAQ (reference sequence). The CDR3 runs to 15 residues. Here the CDR3 DNA reads TGTGCTAGCAGCTTAGACAGCAGTCTCTACAATGAGCAGTTCTTC. It translates to CASSLDSSLYNEQFF.

This clone has more than one count but fewer than ten. The J gene is TRBJ2-1, the V gene TRBV27; 16 bases fit TRBD2. The CDR3 has 20 residues. Germline V CDR1 and CDR2: MNHEY, SMNVEV (reference sequence). V was clipped by 1 base and J by 0 bases; unmatched bases: 6. CDR3 in amino acids: CASSLFGTSGRDSSYNEQFF. CDR3 DNA sequence: TGTGCCAGCAGTTTATTTGGGACTAGCGGGAGGGATAGCTCCTACAATGAGCAGTTCTTC.

The chain employs TRBV4-1 and TRBJ2-2; 9 nucleotides agree with TRBD1. The germline CDR1 and CDR2 sequences are MGHRA and YSYEKL. J was trimmed by 3 bases and V by 1 base; bases with no gene match: 12. CDR3 length: 19 residues. CDR3 sequence: CASSQGLFTNRGHTGELFF. The CDR3 DNA reads as TGCGCCAGCAGCCAAGGACTTTTTACAAACAGGGGGCACACCGGGGAGCTGTTTTTT.

The V call is TRBV27, the J call TRBJ1-4; D gene unclear. CDR3 size: 15 residues. The V gene lost 4 bases and the J gene lost 0 bases, with 9 bases spanning the gap. CDR1 and CDR2 from the germline V gene are MNHEY and SMNVEV (reference sequence). The CDR3 here is CASSWADSTNEKLFF. CDR3 nucleotides: TGTGCCAGCAGTTGGGCAGACTCAACTAATGAAAAACTGTTTTTT.